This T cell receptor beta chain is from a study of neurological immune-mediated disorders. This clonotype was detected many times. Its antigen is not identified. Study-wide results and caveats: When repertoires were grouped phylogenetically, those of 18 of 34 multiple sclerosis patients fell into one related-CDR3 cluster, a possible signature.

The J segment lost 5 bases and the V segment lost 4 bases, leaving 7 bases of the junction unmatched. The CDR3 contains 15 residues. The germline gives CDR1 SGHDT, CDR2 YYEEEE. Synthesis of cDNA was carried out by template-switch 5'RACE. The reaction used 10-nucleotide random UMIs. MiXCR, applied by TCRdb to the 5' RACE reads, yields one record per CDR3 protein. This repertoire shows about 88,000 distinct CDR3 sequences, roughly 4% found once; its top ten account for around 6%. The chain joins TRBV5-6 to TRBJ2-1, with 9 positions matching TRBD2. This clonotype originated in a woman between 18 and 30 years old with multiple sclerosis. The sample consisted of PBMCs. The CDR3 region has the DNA TGTGCCAGCAGCAATAGCGGGAGACGGCACAATGAGCAGTTCTTC. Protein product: CASSNSGRRHNEQFF.